The clone carrying this T cell receptor (beta chain) appeared a few times. Its antigen is currently unknown. The data were obtained in a study of T-cell memory formation after mild COVID-19. Study conclusions and caveats: The study found contracting CD4+ clones mainly in CM and EM and contracting CD8+ clones in EMRA. Day 15 to 85 contracting clones showed balanced CD4/CD8; later expanders leaned CD4+.

One entry per CDR3 protein, called by TCRdb with MiXCR from the 5' RACE reads. Of hundreds of thousands of distinct CDR3 sequences listed, over 15% are singletons. V shed 10 bases and J 9 bases; nucleotides not matched to a gene: 16. Per the germline V gene, CDR1 is ENHRY and CDR2 is SYGVKD. The CDR3 runs to 15 residues. The source material was PBMCs or a T cell subset sorted from them (not recorded which). The receptor's source is a man aged 18 to 30 who had mild COVID-19 (a few samples of this study predate the infection). Cell type and time point are not known. V and J are TRBV10-3 and TRBJ2-1; 9 nucleotides agree with TRBD1. CDR3 nucleotides: TGTGCCACCGACGGGGACAGGGTGCCCTACGGTGAGCAGTTCTTC. It yields the protein CATDGDRVPYGEQFF.